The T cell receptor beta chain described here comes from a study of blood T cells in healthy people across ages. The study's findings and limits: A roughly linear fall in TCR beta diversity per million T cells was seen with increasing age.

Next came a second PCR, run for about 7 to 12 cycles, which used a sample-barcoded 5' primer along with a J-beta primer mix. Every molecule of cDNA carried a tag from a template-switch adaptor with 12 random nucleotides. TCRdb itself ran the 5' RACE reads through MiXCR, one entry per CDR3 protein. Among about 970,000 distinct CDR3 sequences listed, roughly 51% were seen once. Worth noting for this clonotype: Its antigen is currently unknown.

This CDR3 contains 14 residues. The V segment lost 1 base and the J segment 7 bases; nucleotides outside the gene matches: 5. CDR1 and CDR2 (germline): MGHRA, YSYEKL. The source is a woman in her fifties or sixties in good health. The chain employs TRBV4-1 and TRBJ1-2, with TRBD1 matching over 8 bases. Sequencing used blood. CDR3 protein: CASSQATGVTGYTF. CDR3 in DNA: TGCGCCAGCAGCCAAGCGACAGGGGTTACTGGCTACACCTTC.